These T cell receptor beta chains were read from a single sample in a study of shared clonotypes between healthy human individuals. Measured with immunoSEQ multiplex PCR; TCRdb has only the in-frame clones, and not every one. The sample shows 2,100,000 or so clones, approximately 95% of them seen only once. The sample was naive CD4+ T cells sorted from blood. All receptors come from a man between 18 and 29 years old in good health. The CDR3 runs from the conserved cysteine through the conserved F or W. A D gene is named only where the DNA matches it firmly. The size field is filled for only some rows; it gives once, few, many or a size class.

j_call | d_call | clone_size | v_call | cdr3_aa | cdr3_nt
TRBJ2-2 | TRBD1 | NA | TRBV7-2 | CASSPGQGNTGELFF | TGTGCCAGCAGCCCCGGACAGGGAAACACCGGGGAGCTGTTTTTT
TRBJ2-3 | TRBD1 | NA | TRBV10-1 | CASSEQGATDTQYF | TGCGCCAGCAGTGAACAGGGGGCGACAGATACGCAGTATTTT
TRBJ2-3 | TRBD1 | NA | TRBV29-1 | CSVATPGQGGAGTQYF | TGCAGCGTTGCCACACCGGGACAGGGGGGCGCAGGGACGCAGTATTTT
TRBJ2-7 | NA | NA | TRBV19 | CASRNPGEGYEQYF | TGTGCCAGTCGGAACCCAGGGGAAGGCTACGAGCAGTACTTC
TRBJ2-6 | NA | NA | TRBV28 | CASRGKGSGGANVLTF | TGTGCCAGCAGAGGAAAGGGTTCGGGCGGGGCCAACGTCCTGACTTTC
TRBJ1-4 | NA | once | TRBV20-1 | CSGTQLGGLFF | TGCAGTGGTACCCAATTGGGGGGCCTGTTTTTT
TRBJ1-1 | NA | NA | TRBV7-9 | CASSLDMNTEAFF | TGTGCCAGCAGTCTAGACATGAACACTGAAGCTTTCTTT
TRBJ2-6 | TRBD1 | NA | TRBV4-2 | CASSQDTDRGPLSFSGANVLTF | TGTGCCAGCAGCCAAGATACGGACAGGGGGCCACTTTCCTTCTCTGGGGCCAACGTCCTGACTTTC
TRBJ1-5 | NA | few | TRBV2 | CASSEAREAQHF | TGTGCCAGCAGTGAAGCGCGTGAGGCCCAGCATTTT
TRBJ2-7 | TRBD2 | NA | TRBV15 | CATRIGLAIHEQYF | TGTGCCACTCGGATCGGACTAGCGATCCACGAGCAGTACTTC
TRBJ2-1 | TRBD2 | NA | TRBV30 | CAWSVRGERRDEQFF | TGTGCCTGGAGTGTACGGGGGGAAAGACGGGATGAGCAGTTCTTC
TRBJ1-3 | TRBD1 | NA | TRBV5-4 | CASSSRGPGNTIYF | TGTGCCAGCAGCTCCAGGGGGCCAGGAAACACCATATATTTT
TRBJ2-1 | TRBD2 | NA | TRBV5-8 | CASSSYRDYPRGEQFF | TGTGCCAGCAGCTCGTACCGGGACTACCCGCGGGGTGAGCAGTTCTTC
TRBJ2-5 | TRBD2 | NA | TRBV4-2 | CASSQDGTSGGETQYF | TGTGCCAGCAGCCAAGATGGGACTAGCGGGGGTGAGACCCAGTACTTC
TRBJ2-1 | NA | NA | TRBV20-1 | CSAMAGEQFF | TGCAGTGCTATGGCTGGTGAGCAGTTCTTC
TRBJ1-5 | NA | once | TRBV5-1 | CASSLDTSNQPQHF | TGCGCCAGCAGCTTGGATACTAGCAATCAGCCCCAGCATTTT
TRBJ1-2 | NA | NA | TRBV10-3 | CAISENVGYGYTF | TGTGCCATCAGTGAAAACGTGGGCTATGGCTACACCTTC
TRBJ1-2 | TRBD1 | NA | TRBV6-5 | CASSTGTGTYGYTF | TGTGCCAGCAGTACCGGGACAGGAACCTATGGCTACACCTTC
TRBJ2-1 | TRBD2 | NA | TRBV7-2 | CASSLGLAGGGKFF | TGTGCCAGCAGCCTGGGACTAGCGGGAGGCGGCAAGTTCTTC
TRBJ1-3 | TRBD1 | NA | TRBV5-4 | CASSLDRAGNTIYF | TGTGCCAGCAGCCTGGACAGGGCTGGAAACACCATATATTTT
TRBJ2-6 | TRBD1 | NA | TRBV2 | CASSGQGAFGANVLTF | TGTGCCAGCAGTGGGCAGGGGGCATTTGGGGCCAACGTCCTGACTTTC
TRBJ1-2 | NA | NA | TRBV6-1 | CASSEWGADYGYTF | TGTGCCAGCAGTGAATGGGGGGCAGACTATGGCTACACCTTC
TRBJ2-5 | NA | NA | TRBV18 | CASSPRTGPQETQYF | TGTGCCAGCTCACCGCGGACTGGACCTCAAGAGACCCAGTACTTC
TRBJ1-4 | NA | NA | TRBV6-5 | CASSYSPIANEKLFF | TGTGCCAGCAGTTACTCACCAATCGCTAATGAAAAACTGTTTTTT
TRBJ2-7 | TRBD1 | NA | TRBV5-1 | CASSLAFRGPAYEQYF | TGCGCCAGCAGCTTGGCCTTCAGGGGGCCCGCCTACGAGCAGTACTTC
TRBJ2-2 | NA | few | TRBV27 | CASSRGSGELFF | TGTGCCAGCAGCCGGGGTTCCGGGGAGCTGTTTTTT
TRBJ2-7 | NA | NA | TRBV18 | CASSPPDSYEQYF | TGTGCCAGCTCACCACCCGACTCCTACGAGCAGTACTTC
TRBJ1-2 | TRBD1 | NA | TRBV7-6 | CASSSTITGQAPRGYTF | TGTGCCAGCAGCTCAACGATTACCGGACAGGCCCCTAGAGGCTACACCTTC
TRBJ2-7 | TRBD2 | NA | TRBV30 | CAWSGGRKYEQYF | TGTGCCTGGAGTGGCGGGAGGAAATACGAGCAGTACTTC
TRBJ1-3 | TRBD1 | NA | TRBV29-1 | CSGGTAGNTIYF | TGCAGCGGAGGGACAGCTGGAAACACCATATATTTT
TRBJ1-2 | NA | once | TRBV5-4 | CASSLVGNDYGYTF | TGTGCCAGCAGCTTGGTAGGGAATGACTATGGCTACACCTTC
TRBJ2-2 | NA | NA | TRBV4-1 | CASRTQGTGELFF | TGCGCCAGCCGAACTCAGGGGACCGGGGAGCTGTTTTTT
TRBJ2-3 | NA | NA | TRBV19 | CASSVQGTRTDTQYF | TGTGCCAGTAGTGTCCAGGGTACCAGGACAGATACGCAGTATTTT
TRBJ2-5 | NA | NA | TRBV5-4 | CASSRGQEQETQYF | TGTGCCAGCAGCCGGGGGCAGGAGCAAGAGACCCAGTACTTC
TRBJ2-7 | TRBD2 | NA | TRBV18 | CASSPRGTRGTYEQYF | TGTGCCAGCTCACCACGAGGGACTAGGGGGACCTACGAGCAGTACTTC
TRBJ2-7 | NA | NA | TRBV11-2 | CASSFIPGTSYEQYF | TGTGCCAGCAGCTTCATTCCAGGGACGTCCTACGAGCAGTACTTC
TRBJ1-6 | NA | NA | TRBV30 | CAWSVLGSPLHF | TGTGCCTGGAGTGTCCTGGGTTCACCCCTCCACTTT
TRBJ1-4 | TRBD1 | NA | TRBV5-6 | CASSFVGQGNEKLFF | TGTGCCAGCAGCTTTGTGGGACAGGGTAATGAAAAACTGTTTTTT
TRBJ1-1 | NA | NA | TRBV7-6 | CASSLVLTDTEAFF | TGTGCCAGCAGCTTAGTTTTGACAGACACTGAAGCTTTCTTT
TRBJ1-6 | NA | NA | TRBV7-8 | CASSFDASQGPLHF | TGTGCCAGCAGCTTCGACGCAAGCCAGGGTCCCCTCCACTTT
TRBJ1-2 | NA | NA | TRBV7-2 | CASTALGGLVSNYGYTF | TGTGCCAGCACCGCGTTGGGGGGGTTGGTCTCTAACTATGGCTACACCTTC
TRBJ2-1 | TRBD1 | NA | TRBV5-1 | CASTTGGIYNEQFF | TGCGCCAGCACGACAGGGGGCATTTACAATGAGCAGTTCTTC
TRBJ2-1 | NA | NA | TRBV7-2 | CASSSNYRGEQFF | TGTGCCAGCAGCTCCAATTATCGGGGTGAGCAGTTCTTC
TRBJ2-1 | TRBD2 | NA | TRBV6-5 | CASRGLTSGRNEQFF | TGTGCCAGCAGGGGGCTTACTAGCGGGAGGAATGAGCAGTTCTTC
TRBJ1-1 | NA | once | TRBV15 | CATSRGRTGSTEAFF | TGTGCCACCAGCAGAGGTAGGACGGGGAGCACTGAAGCTTTCTTT